The clone carrying this TCR beta chain was counted at least ten times. In the library, each TCR cDNA molecule bore its own unique molecular identifier. In TCRdb, the 5' RACE reads were re-called with MiXCR into one record per CDR3 protein. The sample carries 42,000 or so distinct CDR3 sequences, about 10% recorded once. Germline CDR1 and CDR2: SGHVS and FQNEAQ. V lost 7 bases and J 9 bases, leaving 16 bases between the germline ends. The CDR3 totals 13 residues. Stated time point: blood at routine non-recurrence follow-up after resection. The record originates from a study of spatial heterogeneity in lung cancer. For the study at large: Consistent detection of more beta-chain than alpha-chain sequences was observed. Raw-read counts averaged over ten per unique TCR and UMI combination.

The clonotype originates from a female donor with early-stage non-small cell lung cancer. The V gene is TRBV7-8, the J gene TRBJ2-1, with D perhaps TRBD1 (6 bases). This material consisted of PBMCs, taken at follow-up. The CDR3 coding sequence is TGTGCCAGCATCGAAGTGGGGGCGGGTGAGCAGTTCTTC. Translating gives CASIEVGAGEQFF. Supplemented by reference TRBV7-8 and TRBJ2-1, the full variable domain reads GAGVSQSPRYKVAKRGQDVALRCDPISGHVSLFWYQQALGQGPEFLTYFQNEAQLDKSGLPSDRFFAERPEGSVSTLKIQRTQQEDSAVYLCASIEVGAGEQFFGPGTRLTVL.